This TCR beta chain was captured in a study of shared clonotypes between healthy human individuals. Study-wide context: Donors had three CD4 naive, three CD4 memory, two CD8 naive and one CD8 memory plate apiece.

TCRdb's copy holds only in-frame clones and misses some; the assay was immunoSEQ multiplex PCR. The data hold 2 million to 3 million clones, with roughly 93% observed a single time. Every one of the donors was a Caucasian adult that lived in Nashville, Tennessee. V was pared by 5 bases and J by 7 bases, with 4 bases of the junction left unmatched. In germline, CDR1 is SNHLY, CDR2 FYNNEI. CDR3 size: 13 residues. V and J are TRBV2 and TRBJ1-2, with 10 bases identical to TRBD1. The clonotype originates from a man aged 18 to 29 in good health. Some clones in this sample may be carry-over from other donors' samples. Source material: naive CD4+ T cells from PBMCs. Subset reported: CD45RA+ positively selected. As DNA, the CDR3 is TGTGCCAGCAGTCCCGGGACAGGGGTTGGCTACACCTTC. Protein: CASSPGTGVGYTF.